This TCR beta chain was captured by sequencing in a study of blood T cell repertoires in COVID-19. Study context: Samples came from the United States, Italy and Spain, spanning acute and convalescent COVID-19. T cells, B-cell-depleted T cells, or PBMCs provided the cDNA or gDNA that served as material.

The CDR3 has 15 amino acids. Study processing details: Estimation of nucleated cell counts relied on the amplification of reference gene primers. TCRdb's copy holds only in-frame clones and misses some; the assay was immunoSEQ multiplex PCR. The V and J calls and clone size come from that table; D and trimming were worked out from the DNA. The data contain more than 300,000 clones, around 86% of them singletons. This clone was seen once. This receptor was identified in a woman between 45 and 60 years old with acute or convalescent COVID-19. Input material: peripheral blood. V usage is TRBV21-1 and J usage is TRBJ1-5; the table's D call TRBD1 went unverified against the DNA. TRBV21-1 has pseudogene status. The CDR3 DNA reads TGTGCCAGCAGCACGAGGGGACAGGGCCCTCAGCCCCAGCATTTT. This translates into CASSTRGQGPQPQHF.